The text below deals with one TCR beta chain. Its matching antigen is unknown. This CDR3 has 19 amino acids. The V gene lost 1 base and the J gene lost 3 bases, with 25 bases spanning the gap. Germline CDR1 is SGHTA and CDR2 is FQGNSA. The sample belongs to a study of T cells in Graves' hyperthyroidism and ophthalmopathy. RNA transcripts yielded amplified TCR beta CDR3 regions. When the TCR CDR3 underwent first-round RT-PCR, the HTBI primer set was used. TCRdb itself ran the multiplex PCR reads through MiXCR, one entry per CDR3 protein. The sample has 450,000 to 650,000 distinct CDR3 sequences, 14% seen once. Study conclusions and caveats: Patients with ophthalmopathy were separated from those with stable hyperthyroidism by a 13 V-J model.

Uncontrolled infection, other autoimmune disease, pregnancy or lactation excluded patients. Material for sequencing was blood. The V call is TRBV7-2, the J call TRBJ2-7; D unresolved. This TCR was recovered from a woman in her late teens or twenties with Graves' ophthalmopathy. CDR3: CASSLVPPTLLAVGYEQYF. In DNA form, the CDR3 reads TGTGCCAGCAGCTTAGTCCCCCCAACCTTACTGGCTGTTGGCTACGAGCAGTACTTC.